Below are 5 T cell receptor beta chains sequenced from a single sample in a study of T-cell memory formation after mild COVID-19 (dated by TCRdb to the early 2020s). Receptor amplification or capture employed 5' RACE. Sequenced on an Illumina NovaSeq 6000. Through fastp at Q25 and MiXCR, TCRdb rebuilt clones from the public reads, retaining in-frame beta chains. When rows share a CDR3 protein, they turn into one entry using the most common DNA and genes. Within this sample are approximately 340,000 distinct CDR3 sequences, with 10% to 15% of them counted one time only. About a fifth of the sample is held by the ten biggest clonotypes. Specimen: PBMCs or a T cell subset sorted from them (not recorded which). The receptors derive from a young man who had mild COVID-19 (a few samples of this study predate the infection). The sample titles of this study are shuffled in the database, so cell type and time point are left out; the donor was told from shared clones.

The rearrangement joins TRBV7-4 to TRBJ2-7; TRBD1 agrees at 10 bases. The CDR3 loop spans 15 amino acids. Germline-derived CDR1 and CDR2 are SGHVT and SQSDAQ. J lost 4 bases, V lost 3 bases, and 6 bases had no gene match. The CDR3 is CASSFRQGALYEQYV. In nucleotides, the CDR3 is TGTGCCAGCAGCTTTAGACAGGGGGCACTGTACGAGCAGTACGTC.

The chain couples TRBV6-2 or TRBV6-3 to TRBJ1-2; the D gene is possibly TRBD1 (5 bases). The germline V gene encodes CDR1 MNHEY and CDR2 SVGEGT. Between the trimmed V and J ends, which lost 6 bases and 0 bases, there was a span of 14 bases. This CDR3 is built from 15 residues. CDR3 loop: CASSPRGRANYGYTF. Written as DNA, the CDR3 is TGTGCCAGCAGCCCTCGGGGCCGCGCTAACTATGGCTACACCTTC.

J is TRBJ1-5 and V is TRBV24-1; 9 bases agree with TRBD1. The J segment lost 5 bases and the V segment lost 4 bases, leaving 5 bases of the junction unmatched. Germline loops: CDR1 KGHDR, CDR2 SFDVKD. CDR3 length equals 15 residues. The CDR3 protein is CATSDWGQGDQPQHF. In nucleotides, the CDR3 is TGTGCCACCAGTGACTGGGGACAGGGAGATCAGCCCCAGCATTTT.

This clonotype turned up a few times. This chain joins TRBV11-2 and TRBJ1-2; D gene ambiguous. Germline CDR1 is SGHAT and CDR2 is FQNNGV. The CDR3 is 17 amino acids. V shed 5 bases and J shed 6 bases, with 25 bases lying between them. CDR3 DNA sequence: TGTGCCAGCAGCCCCTTTGGCCTGCCCCTCATACTCGATGGCTACACCTTC. This codes for CASSPFGLPLILDGYTF.

The chain uses TRBV5-1 and TRBJ2-5, with 8 nucleotides matching TRBD1. The V segment lost 7 bases and the J segment 5 bases; nucleotides outside the gene matches: 13. This CDR3 is 15 amino acids long. Looked up from germline, CDR1 is SGHRS and CDR2 is YFSETQ. The CDR3 region is CASFSGTGVLETQYF. The CDR3 region has the DNA TGCGCCAGCTTCTCCGGGACAGGCGTTCTGGAGACCCAGTACTTC.